A single sample gave rise to the 32 T cell receptor beta chains below, sequenced in a study of identical twins. Each CDR3 protein gets one entry after TCRdb re-called the 5' RACE reads with MiXCR. The table shows more than 200,000 distinct CDR3 sequences, with over 12% occurring only once. The sequenced sample was memory (CD45RO+) T cells sorted from blood. These receptors were obtained from a woman aged 18-29 years in good health.

This clonotype was found a few times. The chain is built from TRBV6-5 and TRBJ2-7, with D uncertain. The CDR3 runs to 13 residues. CDR1 MNHEY and CDR2 SVGAGI come from the germline V gene. V was shortened by 2 bases and J by 3 bases, with 8 bases between the two germline ends. CDR3 nucleotides: TGTGCCAGCAGTTACGGCCTGCGCTACGAGCAGTACTTC. Protein: CASSYGLRYEQYF.

The CDR3 is CASSFPGNYGYTF. DNA of the CDR3: TGTGCCAGCAGCTTTCCCGGGAACTATGGCTACACCTTC. The gene calls are TRBV5-5 and TRBJ1-2; the D is unclear. This CDR3 has 13 amino acids. The V end was cut by 2 bases, the J end by 2 bases, with 7 bases between. The germline gives CDR1 SGHKS, CDR2 YYEKEE (reference sequence).

In its sample, this clonotype was seen a few times. The chain links TRBV3-1 to TRBJ2-3; 9 nucleotides agree with TRBD2. This CDR3 is built from 17 residues. CDR1 is LGHDT, CDR2 YNNKEL, per germline (reference sequence). V shed 5 bases and J 1 base; nucleotides not matched to a gene: 10. CDR3 protein: CASSGRLVAGGTDTQYF. The CDR3 region has the DNA TGTGCCAGCAGCGGCCGACTGGTAGCGGGGGGCACAGATACGCAGTATTTT.

There are many counts of this clonotype. V usage is TRBV4-2 and J usage is TRBJ2-2; a weak D match, TRBD1 (5 bases). This CDR3 comprises 16 residues. Trimming shortened V by 0 bases and J by 8 bases, and 16 bases separated the two germline ends. From germline, CDR1 is LGHNA and CDR2 YNFKEQ. The DNA for the CDR3 is TGTGCCAGCAGCCAAGATCTAGTCAGGGCGTCAGGGGAGCTGTTTTTT. Protein product: CASSQDLVRASGELFF.

This clonotype was detected a few times. The chain is built from TRBV7-2 and TRBJ1-2; no clear D gene. Germline-derived CDR1 and CDR2 are SGHTA and FQGNSA. V was pared by 1 base and J by 4 bases, with 10 bases between. The CDR3 loop spans 14 amino acids. This CDR3 is CASSLVLMSYGYTF. In nucleotides, the CDR3 is TGTGCCAGCAGCTTAGTGTTAATGTCCTATGGCTACACCTTC.

The J gene is TRBJ2-7, the V gene TRBV6-5; tentative D call: TRBD1 (6 bases). The germline V gene has CDR1 MNHEY and CDR2 SVGAGI. The CDR3 is 16 residues long. Trimming removed 0 bases at V and 2 bases at J, with 14 bases between. CDR3: CASSYSGDTLTYEQYF. The CDR3 DNA reads TGTGCCAGCAGTTACTCGGGGGACACCTTGACCTACGAGCAGTACTTC.

This clonotype was seen many times. The rearrangement uses TRBV28 and TRBJ2-7; D is uncertain. Trimming left V 4 bases short and J 7 bases short, with 14 bases between. Per germline, CDR1 MDHEN and CDR2 SYDVKM. The CDR3 length is 13 residues. CDR3: CASSSIYPIEQYF. The DNA for the CDR3 is TGTGCCAGCAGTTCGATCTATCCGATTGAGCAGTACTTC.

In this sample, this clonotype turned up a few times. A much bigger clone sits one base away, suggesting this may be a read error. The chain is built from TRBV20-1 and TRBJ1-5; 8 nucleotides line up with TRBD1. The germline V gene has CDR1 DFQATT and CDR2 SNEGSKA (reference sequence). The CDR3 contains 14 residues. V trimming: 5 bases; J trimming: 5 bases; junction bases outside the gene matches: 8. This CDR3 is CSALQGVLDQPQHF. CDR3 DNA: TGCAGTGCTTTACAGGGGGTTTTGGATCAGCCCCAGCATTTT.

This chain uses TRBV7-8 with TRBJ1-2, with no clear D. V dropped 7 bases and J dropped 7 bases, with 16 bases sitting between them. The length of the CDR3 is 13 residues. Germline CDR1 SGHVS, CDR2 FQNEAQ. This chain's CDR3 is CASNPLETGGYTF. The CDR3 nucleotides are TGTGCCAGCAACCCGCTCGAGACTGGTGGCTACACCTTC.

This clonotype has just a few counts. V and J are TRBV11-3 and TRBJ2-7; D might be TRBD1 (5 bases). CDR3 length equals 16 residues. Trimming took 5 bases from V and 1 from J, leaving 18 bases between them. Germline V gene sequence: CDR1 SGHNT, CDR2 YENEEA. CDR3 protein: CASSPHIQGFSYEQYF. CDR3 in DNA: TGTGCCAGCAGCCCACACATCCAGGGATTTTCCTACGAGCAGTACTTC.

On this clonotype: A much larger clone lies a single base off, so this may be a read error. This chain links TRBV12-5 with TRBJ2-1; unclear D gene. The germline V gene has CDR1 LGHNT and CDR2 FRNRAP. The CDR3 is 12 amino acids. CDR3 amino acids: CVSGPLGVEQFF. The CDR3, as DNA: TGTGTTAGTGGTCCCCTCGGTGTTGAGCAGTTCTTC.

The sample holds a few counts of this clonotype. V and J are TRBV12-3 or TRBV12-4 and TRBJ2-7; possibly TRBD1 or TRBD2 for D (5 bases each). This CDR3 has 15 amino acids. V lost 3 bases and J 8 bases, leaving 20 bases between the germline ends. CDR3 sequence: CASSLTPGPTAKQYF. CDR3 nucleotide sequence: TGTGCCAGCAGTTTGACACCGGGACCCACTGCGAAGCAGTACTTC.

The chain is built from TRBV18 and TRBJ2-3; 13 nucleotides line up with TRBD2. The CDR3 spans 16 residues. Germline V gene data show CDR1 as KGHSH and CDR2 as LQKENI. The V gene end was trimmed by 1 base and the J gene end by 7 bases; junction bases not matched to a gene: 5. In DNA form, the CDR3 reads TGTGCCAGCTCACCACGGTGGACTAGCGGGGGATATACGCAGTATTTT. It is translated as CASSPRWTSGGYTQYF.

The genes are TRBV7-2 and TRBJ1-1; D not certain. The length of the CDR3 is 13 residues. Germline CDR1 and CDR2: SGHTA and FQGNSA. Trimming left V 1 base short and J 4 bases short, with 7 bases between. The CDR3 nucleotides are TGTGCCAGCAGCTTAGTTTCGAGCACTGAAGCTTTCTTT. Amino acid sequence: CASSLVSSTEAFF.

The CDR3 sequence: CASSLKGGQPQHF. CDR3 nucleotides: TGTGCCAGCAGCTTAAAGGGGGGGCAGCCCCAGCATTTT. This chain connects TRBV11-2 to TRBJ1-5, with a tentative D call TRBD1 (6 bases). This CDR3 is 13 amino acids long. Germline values: CDR1 SGHAT, CDR2 FQNNGV. Trimming removed 2 bases at V and 7 bases at J, with 9 bases between. Based on the CDR3 plus reference TRBV11-2 and TRBJ1-5, the full variable domain is EAGVAQSPRYKIIEKRQSVAFWCNPISGHATLYWYQQILGQGPKLLIQFQNNGVVDDSQLPKDRFSAERLKGVDSTLKIQPAKLEDSAVYLCASSLKGGQPQHFGDGTRLSIL.

This clonotype occurred many times. V gene TRBV12-5 combines with J gene TRBJ1-1; D may be TRBD1 (5 bases). Germline lookup yields CDR1 LGHNT and CDR2 FRNRAP. The CDR3 totals 13 residues. Trimming removed 0 bases at V and 11 bases at J, with 13 bases between. The CDR3 DNA reads TGTGCTAGTGGTTTGGTACGCGGGACGAAGGCTTTCTTT. This gives the protein CASGLVRGTKAFF.

The rearrangement joins TRBV29-1 to TRBJ2-7; TRBD1 matches at 9 bases. Per germline, CDR1 SQVTM and CDR2 ANQGSEA. The CDR3 runs 14 residues. V gave up 6 bases and J gave up 3 bases; unmatched junction bases: 9. Here the CDR3 reads CSVGGGQGFYEQYF. CDR3 in DNA: TGCAGCGTGGGGGGGGGACAGGGTTTCTACGAGCAGTACTTC.

The V and J genes are TRBV29-1 and TRBJ1-1; D ambiguous. V was shortened by 5 bases and J by 0 bases, with 13 bases between the two germline ends. The CDR3 contains 14 residues. In germline, CDR1 is SQVTM, CDR2 ANQGSEA. CDR3 in DNA: TGCAGCGTTATAAGACCGAACATGAACACTGAAGCTTTCTTT. Amino acids: CSVIRPNMNTEAFF.

V usage is TRBV12-3 or TRBV12-4 and J usage is TRBJ1-5, with a tentative D call TRBD1 (5 bases). The CDR3 runs to 13 residues. Trimming pared 10 bases from V and 2 bases from J, leaving 12 bases between. The CDR3 nucleotides read TGTGCCACCGGACTAGGGGGCAATCAGCCCCAGCATTTT. The encoded protein is CATGLGGNQPQHF.

V and J are TRBV11-2 and TRBJ2-1; TRBD2 matches 9 bases. Germline values: CDR1 SGHAT, CDR2 FQNNGV. This CDR3 region has 18 residues. The V and J ends lost 4 bases and 4 bases, in that order; junction bases with no gene match: 14. This chain's CDR3 is CASSSSGTSPIRYNEQFF. The CDR3 DNA is TGTGCCAGCAGCTCCTCCGGGACTAGCCCCATCAGGTACAATGAGCAGTTCTTC.

This chain uses TRBV30 with TRBJ1-6; D is possibly TRBD1 (6 bases). Germline V CDR1 and CDR2: GTSNPN, SVGIG (reference sequence). Trimming took off 2 bases at V and 1 base at J, with 12 bases between the two ends. This CDR3 is 16 amino acids long. CDR3: CAWSIPQGSYNSPLHF. The CDR3 bases are TGTGCCTGGAGTATCCCTCAGGGGTCCTATAATTCACCCCTCCACTTT.

There are many counts of this clonotype. V and J are TRBV20-1 and TRBJ1-2, with TRBD1 as a possible D gene (6 bases). The CDR3 runs 17 residues. Looked up from germline, CDR1 is DFQATT and CDR2 is SNEGSKA (reference sequence). V lost 1 base to trimming and J lost 3 bases, with 21 bases between them. This chain's CDR3 is CSARVEDRGWGDYGYTF. For the CDR3, the DNA is TGCAGTGCTAGAGTTGAGGACAGAGGCTGGGGGGACTATGGCTACACCTTC.

At least ten counts were recorded for this clonotype. V and J are TRBV5-1 and TRBJ2-1; 7 bases agree with TRBD1. V lost 0 bases, J lost 2 bases, and 5 bases stayed unmatched. Germline V gives CDR1 SGHRS, CDR2 YFSETQ. The CDR3 has 16 residues. The CDR3 region has the DNA TGCGCCAGCAGCTTGGGGACAGGTCCAACCTACAATGAGCAGTTCTTC. Translating gives CASSLGTGPTYNEQFF. The whole variable domain, filled in from reference TRBV5-1 and TRBJ2-1, reads KAGVTQTPRYLIKTRGQQVTLSCSPISGHRSVSWYQQTPGQGLQFLFEYFSETQRNKGNFPGRFSGRQFSNSRSEMNVSTLELGDSALYLCASSLGTGPTYNEQFFGPGTRLTVL.

This clonotype showed up just a few times. This chain links TRBV9 with TRBJ2-2; TRBD2 might be the D (6 bases). CDR3 length: 14 residues. V lost 2 bases to trimming and J lost 1 base, with 6 bases between them. Looked up from germline, CDR1 is SGDLS and CDR2 is YYNGEE. CDR3 in amino acids: CASSVEGNTGELFF. The DNA of the CDR3 is TGTGCCAGCAGCGTGGAGGGGAACACCGGGGAGCTGTTTTTT.

This clonotype occurred many times. V and J are TRBV5-1 and TRBJ2-5; the D is unclear. The CDR3 is 13 residues long. CDR1 is SGHRS and CDR2 is YFSETQ in the germline V gene. The V gene lost 2 bases and the J gene lost 2 bases, with 7 bases spanning the gap. The CDR3 loop reads CASSFLDQETQYF. The CDR3 DNA reads as TGCGCCAGCAGCTTTCTCGATCAAGAGACCCAGTACTTC.

Only a few counts were recorded for this clonotype. The gene calls are TRBV5-1 and TRBJ2-7; no clear D. Germline CDR1 is SGHRS and CDR2 is YFSETQ. The CDR3 consists of 15 residues. The V end was cut by 4 bases, the J end by 1 base, with 15 bases between. This CDR3 reads CASSPPTLSSYEQYF. The CDR3 DNA follows: TGCGCCAGCAGCCCACCGACACTTTCATCCTACGAGCAGTACTTC.

This clonotype was observed a few times. The chain combines TRBV11-2 with TRBJ2-2; D is undetermined. Per germline, CDR1 SGHAT and CDR2 FQNNGV. The V and J ends lost 5 bases and 1 base respectively, with 5 bases between them. The CDR3 contains 13 residues. CDR3 loop: CASSEGNTGELFF. Written as DNA, the CDR3 is TGTGCCAGCAGCGAAGGGAACACCGGGGAGCTGTTTTTT.

This clonotype has at least ten counts. The rearrangement uses TRBV5-1 and TRBJ2-1; D is possibly TRBD2 (5 bases). There are 13 residues in the CDR3. The germline V gene has CDR1 SGHRS and CDR2 YFSETQ. Trimming cost V 5 bases and J 9 bases, with 15 bases left between them. The CDR3 sequence: CASSHEMGAEQFF. Here the CDR3 DNA reads TGCGCCAGCAGTCATGAGATGGGAGCTGAGCAGTTCTTC.

In its sample, this clonotype was seen a few times. The CDR3 nucleotides are TGTGCCAGCAGCGTAGGCAGGTACACCGGGGAGCTGTTTTTT. It encodes CASSVGRYTGELFF. The genes are TRBV9 and TRBJ2-2; D not resolved. Between the trimmed V and J ends, which lost 0 bases and 3 bases, there was a span of 6 bases. The CDR3 has 14 amino acids. The germline V gene encodes CDR1 SGDLS and CDR2 YYNGEE.

The sample holds many counts of this clonotype. CDR3: CASSWGGQSYNEQFF. The CDR3 DNA follows: TGTGCCAGCAGTTGGGGCGGGCAATCCTACAATGAGCAGTTCTTC. This chain joins TRBV12-3 or TRBV12-4 and TRBJ2-1, with D perhaps given as TRBD1 or TRBD2 (5 bases each). CDR3 length equals 15 residues. V was trimmed by 4 bases and J by 1 base, leaving 11 bases between them.

There are a few counts of this clonotype. This chain joins TRBV10-3 and TRBJ2-1; 9 nucleotides line up with TRBD2. The CDR3 consists of 16 residues. Per the germline V gene, CDR1 is ENHRY and CDR2 is SYGVKD. The J segment lost 7 bases and the V segment lost 4 bases, leaving 11 bases of the junction unmatched. This CDR3 is CAISVGPGLAGNEQFF. CDR3 DNA: TGTGCCATCAGTGTGGGTCCGGGACTAGCCGGTAATGAGCAGTTCTTC.

This clonotype occurred a few times. The chain employs TRBV20-1 and TRBJ2-7; TRBD1 is a possible D gene (6 bases). The CDR3 runs 13 residues. Per the germline V gene, CDR1 is DFQATT and CDR2 is SNEGSKA (reference sequence). V was pared by 2 bases and J by 3 bases, with 11 bases between. For the CDR3, the DNA is TGCAGTGCTAGACAGGGGATCGACTACGAGCAGTACTTC. The encoded protein is CSARQGIDYEQYF.